This record concerns one T cell receptor (beta chain) sequence. The antigen remains unidentified. The data belong to a study of shared clonotypes between healthy human individuals. Several immunoSEQ 96-well plates shared each subset's DNA, each plate a replicate. Only in-frame clones appear in the TCRdb table, and some are missing; sequencing was by immunoSEQ multiplex PCR. The sample has approximately 2.5 million clones, over 85% seen once. Donors had no recently reported acute infections or vaccinations and were HIV-negative. Whole-study findings and limits: Sampling involved blood alone; tissue repertoires likely differ. Shared clonotypes across all four donors exceeded non-shared ones in generation probability.

The germline V gene encodes CDR1 WNHNN and CDR2 SYGVQD (reference sequence). The CDR3 covers 17 residues. V was clipped by 7 bases and J by 5 bases, with 25 bases between them. This clonotype was sampled from a young man in good health. Some clones in this sample may be carry-over from other donors' samples. The chain is built from TRBV10-1 and TRBJ2-3; D is tentatively TRBD1 or TRBD2 (6 bases each). The sample taken for sequencing was naive CD4+ T cells from PBMCs. Sample subset: CD45RA+ positively selected. The CDR3 DNA reads as TGCGCCAGCATTGACCCCCGCCAGGGGAGGCCCCAAGATACGCAGTATTTT. It encodes CASIDPRQGRPQDTQYF.